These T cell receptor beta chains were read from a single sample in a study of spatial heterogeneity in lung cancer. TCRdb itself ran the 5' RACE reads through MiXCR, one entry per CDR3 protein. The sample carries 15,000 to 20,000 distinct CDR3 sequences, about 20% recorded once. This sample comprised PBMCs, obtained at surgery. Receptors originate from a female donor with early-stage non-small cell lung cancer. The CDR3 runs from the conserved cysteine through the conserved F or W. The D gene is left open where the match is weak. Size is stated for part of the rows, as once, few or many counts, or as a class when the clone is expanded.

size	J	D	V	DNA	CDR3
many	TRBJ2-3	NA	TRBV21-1	TGTGCCAGCAGCAAAGTAGAGGCCCCAGCGGGGTATTTT	CASSKVEAPAGYF
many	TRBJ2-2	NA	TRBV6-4	TGTGCCAGCAGCCACTCGAACACCGGGGAGCTGTTTTTT	CASSHSNTGELFF
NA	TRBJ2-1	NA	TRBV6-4	TGTGCCAGCAGTGTTACGGTTAGCTCCTACAATGAGCAGTTCTTC	CASSVTVSSYNEQFF
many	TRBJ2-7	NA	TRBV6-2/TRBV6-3	TGTGCCAGCAGGCCACCTGCAGGGTTCGAGCAGTACTTC	CASRPPAGFEQYF
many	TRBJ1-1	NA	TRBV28	TGTGCCAGCAGTTTAATAGGGAGGCGCACTGAAGCTTTCTTT	CASSLIGRRTEAFF
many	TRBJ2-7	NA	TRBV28	TGTGCCAGCACCTCCGGACGACCATACGAGCAGTACTTC	CASTSGRPYEQYF
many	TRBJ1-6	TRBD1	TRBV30	TGTGCCTGGAGTGTGGGACAGAGTAATTCACCCCTCCACTTT	CAWSVGQSNSPLHF
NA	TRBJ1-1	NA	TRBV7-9	TGTGCCAGCAGTTCGGAAGAGACTGAAGCTTTCTTT	CASSSEETEAFF
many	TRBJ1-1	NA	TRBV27	TGTGCCAGCCGTAAGTCGGGCACTGAAGCTTTCTTT	CASRKSGTEAFF
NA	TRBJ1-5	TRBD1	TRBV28	TGTGCCAGCAGTTCCCATCGACAGGGATGGGGGCAGCCCCAGCATTTT	CASSSHRQGWGQPQHF
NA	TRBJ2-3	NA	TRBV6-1	TGTGCCAGCAGGCATGGGTACAGCACAGATACGCAGTATTTT	CASRHGYSTDTQYF
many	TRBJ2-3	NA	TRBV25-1	TGTGCCAGCAGTGTTGCGGGGAGCACAGATACGCAGTATTTT	CASSVAGSTDTQYF
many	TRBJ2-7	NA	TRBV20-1	TGCAGTGCTAGAGTGCAGGGGCACGAGCAGTACTTC	CSARVQGHEQYF
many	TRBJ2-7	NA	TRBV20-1	TGCAGTGCTAGCTTGGTATTGGTTCGTGGGATGTACGAGCAGTACTTC	CSASLVLVRGMYEQYF
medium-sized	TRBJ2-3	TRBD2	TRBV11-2	TGTGCCAGCAGCTCTTGGGGTAGCGGGCCACTCACGGATACGCAGTATTTT	CASSSWGSGPLTDTQYF
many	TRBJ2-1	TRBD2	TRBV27	TGTGCCAGCACTTTACGGACTAGCGGGAGCTATGAGCAGTTCTTC	CASTLRTSGSYEQFF
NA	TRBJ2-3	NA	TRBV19	TGTGCCAGTAGTCAGGATCTGGGAGATACGCAGTATTTT	CASSQDLGDTQYF
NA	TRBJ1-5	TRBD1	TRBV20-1	TGCAGTGCCAACCCGGGACAGGGCATGCAGCCCCAGCATTTT	CSANPGQGMQPQHF
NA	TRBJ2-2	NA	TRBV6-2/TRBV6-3	TGTGCCAGCAGTTTGATACGGGGGGCTGTCACCGGGGAGCTGTTTTTT	CASSLIRGAVTGELFF
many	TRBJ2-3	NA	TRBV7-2	TGTGCCAGCAGCTTAAGAGGCCGGGGCAGGGAGGCAGATACGCAGTATTTT	CASSLRGRGREADTQYF
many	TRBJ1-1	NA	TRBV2	TGTGCCAGCAGTGACGGCGCAGGGTACACTGAAGCTTTCTTT	CASSDGAGYTEAFF
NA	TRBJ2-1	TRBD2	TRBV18	TGTGCCAGCTCACCAAGCCTAGCGGCCGACAATGAGCAGTTCTTC	CASSPSLAADNEQFF
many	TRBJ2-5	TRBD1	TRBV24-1	TGTGCCACCAGTGACCCCGCGGACAGGGGGAAAGAGACCCAGTACTTC	CATSDPADRGKETQYF
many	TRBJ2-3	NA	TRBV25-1	TGTGCCAGCAGTGGTTCCAGGGATCCAGATACGCAGTATTTT	CASSGSRDPDTQYF
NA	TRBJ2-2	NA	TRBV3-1	TGTGCCAGCAGCCAAGTAGCGTGGATGACCGGGGAGCTGTTTTTT	CASSQVAWMTGELFF
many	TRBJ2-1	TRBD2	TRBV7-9	TGTGCCAGCAGCCGGGGAGGGAGCAATGAGCAGTTCTTC	CASSRGGSNEQFF
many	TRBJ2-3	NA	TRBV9	TGTGCCAGCAGCCCCCGATGGGGAGATACGCAGTATTTT	CASSPRWGDTQYF
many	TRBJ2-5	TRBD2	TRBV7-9	TGTGCCAGCAGCCCGACTAGCGGGACACAAGAGACCCAGTACTTC	CASSPTSGTQETQYF
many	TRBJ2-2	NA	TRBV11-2	TGTGCCAGCAGACCACGGGGACTCAACACCGGGGAGCTGTTTTTT	CASRPRGLNTGELFF
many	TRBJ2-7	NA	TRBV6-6	TGTGCCAGCAGTTACTCGACAGGTCCCCACGAGCAGTACTTC	CASSYSTGPHEQYF
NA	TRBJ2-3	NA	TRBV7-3	TGTGCCAGCAGCTTAGATCCGGGGGCGTTGGGTGGTACGCAGTATTTT	CASSLDPGALGGTQYF
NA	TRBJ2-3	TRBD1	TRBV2	TGTGCCAGCAGTTCTCAGGGGGCTAGCACAGATACGCAGTATTTT	CASSSQGASTDTQYF
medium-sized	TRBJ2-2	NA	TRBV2	TGTGCCAGCAGAAGGGAAATCGGGGAGCTGTTTTTT	CASRREIGELFF
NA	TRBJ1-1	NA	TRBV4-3	TGCGCCAGCAGCCAAGACCTGCGGGAGTCAGCTTTCTTT	CASSQDLRESAFF
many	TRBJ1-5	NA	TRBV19	TGTGCCAGTAGTATAGGTACGTCCCTGGCGAATCAGCCCCAGCATTTT	CASSIGTSLANQPQHF
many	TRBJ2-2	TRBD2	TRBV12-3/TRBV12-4	TGTGCCAGCAGTCCAAGGGGTCTAGCGGGAGGACCGAACACCGGGGAGCTGTTTTTT	CASSPRGLAGGPNTGELFF
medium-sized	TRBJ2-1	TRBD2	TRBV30	TGTGCCTGGAGTGAAATAGCGGGATTGGTCTTC	CAWSEIAGLVF
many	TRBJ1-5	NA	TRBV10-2	TGCGCCAGCAGCCCCGGACAAATTGGTCAGCCCCAGCATTTT	CASSPGQIGQPQHF
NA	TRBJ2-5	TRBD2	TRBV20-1	TGCAGTGCTAGAGATAAAGGACTAGCGGGAGCGTGGTACCAAGAGACCCAGTACTTC	CSARDKGLAGAWYQETQYF
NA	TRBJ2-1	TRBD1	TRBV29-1	TGCAGCGTTGATGGCTTAACAGGGGCGACCTACAATGAGCAGTTCTTC	CSVDGLTGATYNEQFF
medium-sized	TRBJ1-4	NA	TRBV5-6	TGTGCCAGCAGCCCCAAGGTGTTTTCGGAAAAACTGTTTTTT	CASSPKVFSEKLFF
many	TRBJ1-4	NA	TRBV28	TGTGCCAGCAGTTTGGTACGGGAAAAACTGTTTTTT	CASSLVREKLFF
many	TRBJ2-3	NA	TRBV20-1	TGCAGTGCTAGTTGGGGGAGCGGCACAGATACGCAGTATTTT	CSASWGSGTDTQYF
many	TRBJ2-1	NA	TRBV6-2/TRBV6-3	TGTGCCAGCAGTTACGAACGGGAGAGTAATGAGCAGTTCTTC	CASSYERESNEQFF
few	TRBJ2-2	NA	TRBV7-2	TGTGCCAGCAGTCCAGGGTTAACCGGGGAGCTGTTTTTT	CASSPGLTGELFF
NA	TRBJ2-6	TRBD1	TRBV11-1	TGTGCCAGCAGCTTACCCAGGACAGGGGGCTCTGGGGCCAACGTCCTGACTTTC	CASSLPRTGGSGANVLTF
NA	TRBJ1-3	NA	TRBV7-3	TGTGCCAGCAGCTTATTCCCTGGAAACACCATATATTTT	CASSLFPGNTIYF
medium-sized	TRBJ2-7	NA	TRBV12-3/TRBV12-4	TGTGCCAGCAGGCTACTGGGGAGGGGGAACGAGCAGTACTTC	CASRLLGRGNEQYF
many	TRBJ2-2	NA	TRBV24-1	TGTGCCACCAGTGCTCCTCGACGGACGAACACCGGGGAGCTGTTTTTT	CATSAPRRTNTGELFF
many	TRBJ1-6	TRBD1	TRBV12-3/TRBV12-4	TGTGCCAGCAGTTTTGGCAGGGGGCTATCACCCCTCCACTTT	CASSFGRGLSPLHF
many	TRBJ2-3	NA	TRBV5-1	TGCGCCAGCAGCTTGGAGAATTCTCGCGGTACGCAGTATTTT	CASSLENSRGTQYF
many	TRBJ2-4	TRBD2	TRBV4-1	TGCGCCAGCAGCCAGACTAGCGGGAGGGCCCAAAACATTCAGTACTTC	CASSQTSGRAQNIQYF
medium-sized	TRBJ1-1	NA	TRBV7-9	TGTGCCAGCAGCCTGTCAGATAACACTGAAGCTTTCTTT	CASSLSDNTEAFF
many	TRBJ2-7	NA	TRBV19	TGTGCCAGTCGCAGGAACTACGAGCAGTACTTC	CASRRNYEQYF
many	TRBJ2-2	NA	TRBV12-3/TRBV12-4	TGTGCCTGCCTCGGTCGGGCTCACGTCGCCGGGGAGCTGTTTTTT	CACLGRAHVAGELFF
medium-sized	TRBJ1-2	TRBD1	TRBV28	TGTGCCAGCACCTTCCGACAGGGTGATGGCTACACCTTC	CASTFRQGDGYTF